The next 5 T cell receptor beta chains were all read from a single sample in a study of cytotoxic CD8 clonotypes in ibrutinib-treated CLL. Assay used: immunoSEQ multiplex PCR; TCRdb lists only in-frame clones, some missing. The sample shows tens of thousands of clones, roughly 84% of them seen only once. Sequencing used PBMCs, obtained before ibrutinib treatment. These receptors were taken from a human donor with chronic lymphocytic leukemia.

The chain combines TRBV28 with TRBJ2-7; 8 bases fit TRBD1. This CDR3 has 17 amino acids. Germline CDR1 reads MDHEN; CDR2 reads SYDVKM. Losses at the gene ends were 2 bases for V and 2 bases for J; bases not matched to a gene: 11. The CDR3 region has the DNA TGTGCCAGCAGTTTAATCGGCCTGACAGGGGTCGCCTACGAGCAGTACTTC. Its protein is CASSLIGLTGVAYEQYF.

The V and J genes are TRBV27 and TRBJ2-1; D is unresolved. Trimming cost V 1 base and J 0 bases, with 16 bases left between them. The germline gives CDR1 MNHEY, CDR2 SMNVEV (reference sequence). CDR3 length: 18 residues. CDR3 sequence: CASSLFGLGSNSYNEQFF. CDR3 coding DNA: TGTGCCAGCAGTTTATTCGGGTTAGGCTCGAACTCCTACAATGAGCAGTTCTTC.

This chain joins TRBV5-1 and TRBJ2-2; 7 positions agree with TRBD1. The CDR3 length is 16 residues. CDR1 is SGHRS and CDR2 is YFSETQ in the germline V gene. J was trimmed by 2 bases and V by 4 bases; bases with no gene match: 8. The CDR3 reads CASSLDGTVNTGELFF. The CDR3 DNA is TGCGCCAGCAGCCTGGACGGGACAGTTAACACCGGGGAGCTGTTTTTT.

The V and J genes are TRBV18 and TRBJ2-7; D not certain. The CDR3 consists of 15 residues. V lost 6 bases, J lost 0 bases, and 15 bases lay in between. Per the germline V gene, CDR1 is KGHSH and CDR2 is LQKENI. DNA for the CDR3: TGTGCCAGCTCCCCGGTATGGGGAAGCTCCTACGAGCAGTACTTC. Amino acid sequence: CASSPVWGSSYEQYF. Full variable domain (remainder filled in from reference TRBV18 and TRBJ2-7): NAGVMQNPRHLVRRRGQEARLRCSPMKGHSHVYWYRQLPEEGLKFMVYLQKENIIDESGMPKERFSAEFPKEGPSILRIQQVVRGDSAAYFCASSPVWGSSYEQYFGPGTRLTVT.

This chain connects TRBV5-4 to TRBJ2-3; unclear D gene. This CDR3 region has 13 residues. Per the germline V gene, CDR1 is SGHNT and CDR2 is YYREEE (reference sequence). Trimming shortened V by 2 bases and J by 0 bases, and 4 bases separated the two germline ends. In nucleotides, the CDR3 is TGTGCCAGCAGCTTCATGAGCACAGATACGCAGTATTTT. Its translation: CASSFMSTDTQYF. The full variable domain, in which reference TRBV5-4 and TRBJ2-3 provide the parts outside the CDR3, is ETGVTQSPTHLIKTRGQQVTLRCSSQSGHNTVSWYQQALGQGPQFIFQYYREEENGRGNFPPRFSGLQFPNYSSELNVNALELDDSALYLCASSFMSTDTQYFGPGTRLTVL.